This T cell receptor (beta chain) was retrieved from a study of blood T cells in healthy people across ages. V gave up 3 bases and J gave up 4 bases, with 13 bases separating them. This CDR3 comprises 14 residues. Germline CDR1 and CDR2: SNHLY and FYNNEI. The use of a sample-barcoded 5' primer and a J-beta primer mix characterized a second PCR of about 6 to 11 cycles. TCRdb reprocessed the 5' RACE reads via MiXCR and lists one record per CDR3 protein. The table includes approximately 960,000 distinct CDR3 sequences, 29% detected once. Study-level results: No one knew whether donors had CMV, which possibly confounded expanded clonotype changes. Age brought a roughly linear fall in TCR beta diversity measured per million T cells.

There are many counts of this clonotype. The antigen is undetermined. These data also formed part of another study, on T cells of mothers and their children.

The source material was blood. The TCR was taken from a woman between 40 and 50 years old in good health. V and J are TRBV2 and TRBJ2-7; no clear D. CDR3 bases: TGTGCCAGCAGTGATTCACAGCCAAGGTACGAGCAGTACTTC. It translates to CASSDSQPRYEQYF.